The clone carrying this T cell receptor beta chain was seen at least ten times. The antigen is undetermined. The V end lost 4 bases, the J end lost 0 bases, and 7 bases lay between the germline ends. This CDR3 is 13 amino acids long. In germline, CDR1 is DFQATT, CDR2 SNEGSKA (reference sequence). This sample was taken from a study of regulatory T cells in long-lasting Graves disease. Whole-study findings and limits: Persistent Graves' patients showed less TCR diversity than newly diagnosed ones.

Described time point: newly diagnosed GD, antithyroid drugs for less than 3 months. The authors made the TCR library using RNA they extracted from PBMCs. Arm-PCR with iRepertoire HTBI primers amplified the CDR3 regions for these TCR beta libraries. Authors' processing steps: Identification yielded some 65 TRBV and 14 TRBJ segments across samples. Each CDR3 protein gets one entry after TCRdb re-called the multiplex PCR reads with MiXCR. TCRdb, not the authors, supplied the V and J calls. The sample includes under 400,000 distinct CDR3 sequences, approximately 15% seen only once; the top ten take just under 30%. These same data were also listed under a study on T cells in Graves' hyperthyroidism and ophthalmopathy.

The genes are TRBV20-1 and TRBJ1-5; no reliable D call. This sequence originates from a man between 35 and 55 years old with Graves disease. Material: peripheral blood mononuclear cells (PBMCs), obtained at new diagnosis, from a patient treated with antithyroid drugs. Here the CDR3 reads CSANENSNQPQHF. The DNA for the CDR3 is TGCAGTGCTAATGAGAATAGCAATCAGCCCCAGCATTTT.